This TCR beta chain was identified during a study of T-cell reconstitution after alpha-beta-depleted transplantation in children. The study, taken as a whole, reports: Hyperexpanded clones declined; after one year, newly produced T cells mostly supplied diversity. Recipient T cells and thymic progenitors that survived gave rise to the high TCRbeta diversity observed at day 60 in some patients. Reportedly, only several hundred clones from non-depleted graft cells drove alpha-beta T-cell counts at about two months.

The V and J ends lost 4 bases and 2 bases respectively, with 17 bases between them. Germline values: CDR1 SGHVS, CDR2 FQNEAQ. This CDR3 region has 16 residues. With respect to this clonotype: Its matching antigen is unknown.

Unique molecular identifiers tagged the TCRbeta library. TCRdb called the PCR reads again in MiXCR, with one record for every CDR3 protein. This table holds about 340,000 distinct CDR3 sequences, around 15% found once. The sequence came from a male patient aged 2-10 years who had a stem cell transplant for acute lymphoblastic leukemia, so the T cells may come from the graft donor. The chain couples TRBV7-8 to TRBJ2-5; D possibly uses TRBD1 or TRBD2 (5 bases each). The sample was PBMCs, mostly from graft donor cells, taken 360 days after TCRalphabeta/CD19-depleted stem cell transplant. CDR3 sequence: CASSSRRQGPQETQYF. The CDR3, as DNA: TGTGCCAGCAGCTCCAGACGCCAGGGACCACAAGAGACCCAGTACTTC.